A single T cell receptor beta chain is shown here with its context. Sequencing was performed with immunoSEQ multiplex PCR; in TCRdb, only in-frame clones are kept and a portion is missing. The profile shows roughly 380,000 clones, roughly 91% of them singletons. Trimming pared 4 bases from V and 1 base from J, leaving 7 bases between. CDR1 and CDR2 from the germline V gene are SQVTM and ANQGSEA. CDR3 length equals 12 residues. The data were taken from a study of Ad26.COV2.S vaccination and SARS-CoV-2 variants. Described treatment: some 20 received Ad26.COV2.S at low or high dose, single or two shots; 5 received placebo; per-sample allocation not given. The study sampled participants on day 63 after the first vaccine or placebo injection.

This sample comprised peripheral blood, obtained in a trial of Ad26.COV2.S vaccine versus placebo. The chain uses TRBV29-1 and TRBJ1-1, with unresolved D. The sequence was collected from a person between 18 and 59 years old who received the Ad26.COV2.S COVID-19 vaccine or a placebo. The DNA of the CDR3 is TGCAGCGTTGTGGCACAGAACACTGAAGCTTTCTTT. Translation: CSVVAQNTEAFF.